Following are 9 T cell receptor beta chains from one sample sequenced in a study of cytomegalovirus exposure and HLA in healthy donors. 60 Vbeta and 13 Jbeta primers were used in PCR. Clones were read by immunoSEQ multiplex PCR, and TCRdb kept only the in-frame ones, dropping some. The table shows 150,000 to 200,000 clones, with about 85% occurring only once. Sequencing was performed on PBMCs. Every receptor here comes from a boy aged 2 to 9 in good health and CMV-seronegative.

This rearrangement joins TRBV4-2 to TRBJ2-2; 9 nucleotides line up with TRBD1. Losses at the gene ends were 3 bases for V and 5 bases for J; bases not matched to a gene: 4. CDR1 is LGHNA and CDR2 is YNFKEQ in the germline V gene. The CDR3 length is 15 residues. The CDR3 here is CASSHPGQGTGELFF. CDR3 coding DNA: TGTGCCAGCAGCCACCCAGGACAGGGGACCGGGGAGCTGTTTTTT.

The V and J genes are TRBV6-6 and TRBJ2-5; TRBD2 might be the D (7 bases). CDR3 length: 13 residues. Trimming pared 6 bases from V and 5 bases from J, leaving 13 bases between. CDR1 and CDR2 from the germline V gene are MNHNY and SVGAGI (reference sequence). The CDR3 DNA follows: TGTGCCAGCAGGGTAGGGGGGGACGAGACCCAGTACTTC. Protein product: CASRVGGDETQYF.

The CDR3, as DNA: TGTGCCACCAGCGCGGTCAATCAGCCCCAGCATTTT. This translates into CATSAVNQPQHF. This chain uses TRBV15 with TRBJ1-5; no firm D call. CDR3 length: 12 residues. V shed 5 bases and J shed 3 bases, with 5 bases lying between them. Germline CDR1 LNHNV, CDR2 YYDKDF (reference sequence).

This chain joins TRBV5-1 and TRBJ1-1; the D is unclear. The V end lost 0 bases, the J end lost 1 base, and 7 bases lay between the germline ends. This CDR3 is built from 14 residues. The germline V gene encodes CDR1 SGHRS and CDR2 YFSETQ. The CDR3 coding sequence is TGCGCCAGCAGCTTGGGGCACCCGAACACTGAAGCTTTCTTT. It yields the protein CASSLGHPNTEAFF.

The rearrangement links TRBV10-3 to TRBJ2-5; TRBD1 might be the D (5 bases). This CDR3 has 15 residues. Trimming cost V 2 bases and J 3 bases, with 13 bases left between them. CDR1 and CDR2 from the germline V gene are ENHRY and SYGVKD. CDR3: CAISEKRQGKETQYF. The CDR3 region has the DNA TGTGCCATCAGTGAGAAGAGGCAGGGCAAAGAGACCCAGTACTTC.

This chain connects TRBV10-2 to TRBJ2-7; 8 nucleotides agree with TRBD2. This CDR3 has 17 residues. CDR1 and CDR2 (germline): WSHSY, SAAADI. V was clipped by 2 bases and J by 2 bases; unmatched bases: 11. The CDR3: CASSEPRTSSRAYEQYF. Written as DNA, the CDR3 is TGCGCCAGCAGTGAGCCGCGGACTAGCAGTCGGGCCTACGAGCAGTACTTC.

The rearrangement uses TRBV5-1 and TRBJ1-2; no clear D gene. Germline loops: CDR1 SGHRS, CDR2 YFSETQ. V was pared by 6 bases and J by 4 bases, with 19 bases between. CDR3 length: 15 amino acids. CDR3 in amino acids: CASTEQHNSPYGYTF. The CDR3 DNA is TGCGCCAGCACTGAACAGCACAACAGCCCCTATGGCTACACCTTC. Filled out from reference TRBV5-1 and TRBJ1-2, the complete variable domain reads KAGVTQTPRYLIKTRGQQVTLSCSPISGHRSVSWYQQTPGQGLQFLFEYFSETQRNKGNFPGRFSGRQFSNSRSEMNVSTLELGDSALYLCASTEQHNSPYGYTFGSGTRLTVV.

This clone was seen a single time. For the CDR3, the DNA is TGTGCCAGCAGTTTCGGACTAGCGGGAGGGGGGGATGAGCAGTTCTTC. This encodes CASSFGLAGGGDEQFF. The chain joins TRBV28 to TRBJ2-1; 15 bases match TRBD2. The CDR3 extends over 16 amino acids. In germline, CDR1 is MDHEN, CDR2 SYDVKM. V gave up 3 bases and J gave up 8 bases; unmatched junction bases: 5.

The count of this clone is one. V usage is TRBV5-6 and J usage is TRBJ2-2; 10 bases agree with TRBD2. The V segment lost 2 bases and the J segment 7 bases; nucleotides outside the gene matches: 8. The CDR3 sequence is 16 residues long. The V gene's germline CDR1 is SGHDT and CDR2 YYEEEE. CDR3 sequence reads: CASSLPLAGIGGELFF. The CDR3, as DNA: TGTGCCAGCAGCTTACCACTAGCGGGAATCGGCGGGGAGCTGTTTTTT.